This T cell receptor (beta chain) was captured by sequencing in a study of tumor-infiltrating lymphocytes in primary liver carcinoma. Study-wide context: Samples produced roughly 3.5 to 8 million productive TCRbeta reads, comparable across tissue types.

The study co-extracted DNA and RNA from about 21-30 mg of unsorted bulk tissue. This clonotype came up a few times. Its target is not known. Study results and limitations: Only about 7-24% of top clones appeared in all five tumor regions.

TCR beta cDNA was made from 450 to 550 ng total RNA with a constant-region primer. ARM-PCR, slightly modified, supplied the TCR beta libraries through three nested multiplex PCR rounds. MiXCR, applied by TCRdb to the multiplex PCR reads, yields one record per CDR3 protein. The sample lists over 95,000 distinct CDR3 sequences; almost 70% were seen once. The origin of this receptor is a woman aged 55-70 years with primary liver carcinoma and hepatitis B virus infection. The material sequenced was liver tumor tissue from sampling region 5. Specified subset: tumor region T5, tumor centre.

CDR3 sequence (DNA): TGTGCCAGCAGTGACAGCGGGAGATACGAGCAGTACTTC. It translates to CASSDSGRYEQYF. The J gene is TRBJ2-7, the V gene TRBV2; 8 bases line up with TRBD2. This CDR3 has 13 amino acids. V lost 3 bases, J lost 4 bases, and 2 bases stayed unmatched. CDR1 SNHLY and CDR2 FYNNEI come from the germline V gene.